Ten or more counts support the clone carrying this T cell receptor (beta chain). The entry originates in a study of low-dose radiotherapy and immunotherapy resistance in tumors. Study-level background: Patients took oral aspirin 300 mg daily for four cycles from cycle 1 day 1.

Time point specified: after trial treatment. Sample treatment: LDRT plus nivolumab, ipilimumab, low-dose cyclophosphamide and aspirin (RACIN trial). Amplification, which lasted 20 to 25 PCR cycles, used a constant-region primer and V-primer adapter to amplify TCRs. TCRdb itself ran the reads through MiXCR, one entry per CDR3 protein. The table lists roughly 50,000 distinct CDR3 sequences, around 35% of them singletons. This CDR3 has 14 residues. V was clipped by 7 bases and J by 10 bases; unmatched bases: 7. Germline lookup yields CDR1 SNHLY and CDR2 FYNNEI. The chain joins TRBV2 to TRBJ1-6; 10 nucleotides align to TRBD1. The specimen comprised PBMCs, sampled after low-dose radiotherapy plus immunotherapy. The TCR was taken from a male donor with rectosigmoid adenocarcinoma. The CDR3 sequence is CASTRQGANSPLHF. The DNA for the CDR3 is TGTGCCAGCACAAGACAGGGGGCAAACTCACCCCTCCACTTT.